The rows below give T cell receptor beta chains drawn from one sample of a study of blood T cell repertoires in COVID-19. Measured with immunoSEQ multiplex PCR; TCRdb has only the in-frame clones, and not every one. The data hold about 190,000 clones, with 90% observed a single time. Sequencing was done on a sample of peripheral blood. These receptors were obtained from a man aged 50 to 59 with acute or convalescent COVID-19. The CDR3 runs from the conserved cysteine through the conserved F or W. The order of the fields is clone size, J gene, CDR3 length, V gene, D gene, CDR3 DNA, CDR3 protein. The D gene is left open where the match is weak. Clone size appears in some rows only: once, few, many, or a class for an expanded clone.

abundance: NA; j_gene: TRBJ1-4; len: 15; v_gene: TRBV13; d_gene: NA; CDR3nt: TGTGCCAGCAGCCTACAGGGTGCTGGAAGTGAAAAACTGTTTTTT; CDR3aa: CASSLQGAGSEKLFF
abundance: NA; j_gene: TRBJ1-2; len: 13; v_gene: TRBV7-9; d_gene: NA; CDR3nt: TGTGCCAGCAGTTTAAGCTCTAACTATGGCTACACCTTC; CDR3aa: CASSLSSNYGYTF
abundance: NA; j_gene: TRBJ1-3; len: 16; v_gene: TRBV10-3; d_gene: NA; CDR3nt: TGTGCCATCAGTGATTGGGGGCGCGGCTCTGGAAACACCATATATTTT; CDR3aa: CAISDWGRGSGNTIYF
abundance: NA; j_gene: TRBJ2-3; len: 15; v_gene: TRBV7-2; d_gene: NA; CDR3nt: TGTGCCAGCAGAACCGGGACTTCTAGCACAGATACGCAGTATTTT; CDR3aa: CASRTGTSSTDTQYF
abundance: NA; j_gene: TRBJ1-5; len: 15; v_gene: TRBV5-1; d_gene: TRBD1; CDR3nt: TGCGCCAGCAGCCCTAGCGGGACAGGAAATCAGCCCCAGCATTTT; CDR3aa: CASSPSGTGNQPQHF
abundance: NA; j_gene: TRBJ2-1; len: 15; v_gene: TRBV19; d_gene: TRBD2; CDR3nt: TGTGCCAGTAGTACCGGGACTAGCTGGGGCAATGAGCAGTTCTTC; CDR3aa: CASSTGTSWGNEQFF
abundance: NA; j_gene: TRBJ2-1; len: 14; v_gene: TRBV5-1; d_gene: TRBD2; CDR3nt: TGCGCCAGCAGCTTTAGCGGGGGGACGAATGAGCAGTTCTTC; CDR3aa: CASSFSGGTNEQFF
abundance: NA; j_gene: TRBJ1-1; len: 11; v_gene: TRBV20-1; d_gene: NA; CDR3nt: TGCAGTGCTAGGAGACAGGCTGAAGCTTTCTTT; CDR3aa: CSARRQAEAFF
abundance: NA; j_gene: TRBJ1-5; len: 15; v_gene: TRBV19; d_gene: NA; CDR3nt: TGTGCCAGTGGCCAAGGAGGCGTGGGCAATCAGCCCCAGCATTTT; CDR3aa: CASGQGGVGNQPQHF
abundance: NA; j_gene: TRBJ1-2; len: 13; v_gene: TRBV20-1; d_gene: NA; CDR3nt: TGCAGTGCTAGTTCCAGGCTCGACTATGGCTACACCTTC; CDR3aa: CSASSRLDYGYTF
abundance: NA; j_gene: TRBJ2-1; len: 15; v_gene: TRBV6-5; d_gene: TRBD2; CDR3nt: TGTGCCAGCAGCAGGACTAGCGGGAAAAAGAGTGAGCAGTTCTTC; CDR3aa: CASSRTSGKKSEQFF
abundance: NA; j_gene: TRBJ2-1; len: 16; v_gene: TRBV5-4; d_gene: NA; CDR3nt: TGTGCCAGCAGCTTGGATCAGTCGCCCGCATACAATGAGCAGTTCTTC; CDR3aa: CASSLDQSPAYNEQFF
abundance: NA; j_gene: TRBJ1-1; len: 14; v_gene: TRBV13; d_gene: TRBD1; CDR3nt: TGTGCCAGCAGCCGGGACAGGAGGGACACTGAAGCTTTCTTT; CDR3aa: CASSRDRRDTEAFF
abundance: NA; j_gene: TRBJ2-7; len: 15; v_gene: TRBV5-1; d_gene: TRBD1; CDR3nt: TGCGCCAGCAGCTTGCGGACAGGCCCTTCCTACGAGCAGTACTTC; CDR3aa: CASSLRTGPSYEQYF
abundance: NA; j_gene: TRBJ2-7; len: 15; v_gene: TRBV9; d_gene: TRBD2; CDR3nt: TGTGCCAGCAGCGAGGGACTAGCCCACTCCTACGAGCAGTACTTC; CDR3aa: CASSEGLAHSYEQYF
abundance: few; j_gene: TRBJ1-3; len: 16; v_gene: TRBV13; d_gene: NA; CDR3nt: TGTGCCAGCAGCTTAGGACTACGTGACAGCCGAAACACCATATATTTT; CDR3aa: CASSLGLRDSRNTIYF
abundance: few; j_gene: TRBJ1-2; len: 15; v_gene: TRBV6-5; d_gene: TRBD1; CDR3nt: TGTGCCAGCAGTTACTCCGGGACAGGGGGCAATCGCTACACCTTC; CDR3aa: CASSYSGTGGNRYTF
abundance: NA; j_gene: TRBJ1-1; len: 12; v_gene: TRBV27; d_gene: NA; CDR3nt: TGTGCCAGCAGTTTATTGGGGGCAGAAGCTTTCTTT; CDR3aa: CASSLLGAEAFF
abundance: NA; j_gene: TRBJ1-5; len: 15; v_gene: TRBV19; d_gene: TRBD1; CDR3nt: TGTGCCAGTAGTCAGACAGGGGAGGTGGGCCAGCCCCAGCATTTT; CDR3aa: CASSQTGEVGQPQHF
abundance: few; j_gene: TRBJ1-3; len: 14; v_gene: TRBV5-8; d_gene: NA; CDR3nt: TGTGCCAGCAGCTTGTCACAGCTTGGAAACACCATATATTTT; CDR3aa: CASSLSQLGNTIYF
abundance: NA; j_gene: TRBJ2-1; len: 13; v_gene: TRBV5-1; d_gene: NA; CDR3nt: TGCGCCAGCAGCTTAGGGGGTTACAATGAGCAGTTCTTC; CDR3aa: CASSLGGYNEQFF
abundance: NA; j_gene: TRBJ1-6; len: 15; v_gene: TRBV3-1/TRBV3-2; d_gene: NA; CDR3nt: TGTGCCAGCAGCGCGGACAGCTCCTATAATTCACCCCTCCACTTT; CDR3aa: CASSADSSYNSPLHF
abundance: NA; j_gene: TRBJ2-1; len: 16; v_gene: TRBV3-1/TRBV3-2; d_gene: NA; CDR3nt: TGTGCCAGCAGCACTCCGCGGGGCAGCTCCTACAATGAGCAGTTCTTC; CDR3aa: CASSTPRGSSYNEQFF
abundance: few; j_gene: TRBJ2-7; len: 11; v_gene: TRBV5-8; d_gene: NA; CDR3nt: TGTGCCAGCAGCTTGGGGGCCCCACAGTCCTTC; CDR3aa: CASSLGAPQSF
abundance: NA; j_gene: TRBJ1-5; len: 15; v_gene: TRBV15; d_gene: NA; CDR3nt: TGTGCCACCAGCAGATCAAGGGGGAGCAATCAGCCCCAGCATTTT; CDR3aa: CATSRSRGSNQPQHF
abundance: NA; j_gene: TRBJ2-3; len: 15; v_gene: TRBV19; d_gene: TRBD2; CDR3nt: TGTGCCAGTAGGGTAGCGGGGGAAAGCACAGATACGCAGTATTTT; CDR3aa: CASRVAGESTDTQYF
abundance: NA; j_gene: TRBJ2-2; len: 15; v_gene: TRBV28; d_gene: NA; CDR3nt: TGTGCCAGCACGGTAGGAGGGGCCAACACCGGGGAGCTGTTTTTT; CDR3aa: CASTVGGANTGELFF